Following are 8 T cell receptor beta chains from one sample sequenced in a study of cytomegalovirus exposure and HLA in healthy donors. Both 60 Vbeta primers and 13 Jbeta primers went into the PCR. Assay used: immunoSEQ multiplex PCR; TCRdb lists only in-frame clones, some missing. The sample has 150,000 or so clones, more than 80% seen once. The sequencing sample was made of PBMCs. These receptors came from a woman between 18 and 29 years old in good health and CMV-seronegative.

This clone was seen just once. The chain links TRBV19 to TRBJ2-7; TRBD1 aligns across 7 bases. V dropped 10 bases and J dropped 6; count of bases not matched to a gene: 12. Germline CDR1 is LNHDA and CDR2 is SQIVND (reference sequence). The CDR3 loop spans 13 amino acids. The CDR3 nucleotides are TGTGCCACCTCTGGACAGGCGGTCTCCGAGCAGTACTTC. Its translation is CATSGQAVSEQYF.

The rearrangement joins TRBV11-2 to TRBJ2-1; D possibly corresponds to TRBD1 (6 bases). V lost 5 bases and J lost 9, with 14 bases in between. The CDR3 sequence is 13 residues long. Germline V gene sequence: CDR1 SGHAT, CDR2 FQNNGV. The CDR3 DNA reads as TGTGCCAGCAGCGCCCCAGGGGCTGGTGAGCAGTTCTTC. It specifies CASSAPGAGEQFF.

The chain joins TRBV19 to TRBJ2-2; possible D gene TRBD1, 6 bases. V was clipped by 5 bases and J by 4 bases, with 11 bases between them. This CDR3 region has 14 residues. CDR1 and CDR2 from the germline V gene are LNHDA and SQIVND (reference sequence). In DNA, the CDR3 is TGTGCCAGTAGTCCAGGGGCCGGCACCGGGGAGCTGTTTTTT. Its translation: CASSPGAGTGELFF. The full variable domain, completed using reference TRBV19 and TRBJ2-2, is DGGITQSPKYLFRKEGQNVTLSCEQNLNHDAMYWYRQDPGQGLRLIYYSQIVNDFQKGDIAEGYSVSREKKESFPLTVTSAQKNPTAFYLCASSPGAGTGELFFGEGSRLTVL.

CDR3 sequence: CASSFSWEQYF. CDR3 DNA: TGTGCCAGCAGCTTTAGTTGGGAGCAGTACTTC. J is TRBJ2-7 and V is TRBV21-1; the table's D call, TRBD2, has no DNA check behind it. TRBV21-1 is designated a pseudogene. The CDR3 runs to 11 residues.

The chain recombines TRBV5-4 with TRBJ2-1; 8 bases are a match to TRBD2. Germline CDR1 reads SGHNT; CDR2 reads YYREEE (reference sequence). V shed 3 bases, J shed 5 bases, and the junction held 10 bases outside the gene matches. The length of the CDR3 is 16 residues. This CDR3 is CASSSAGLGVNNEQFF. In nucleotides, the CDR3 is TGTGCCAGCAGCTCCGCGGGACTAGGGGTGAACAATGAGCAGTTCTTC.

The chain carries TRBV27 and TRBJ2-7, with 10 bases identical to TRBD1. The CDR3 is 13 residues long. Germline V lookup: CDR1 MNHEY, CDR2 SMNVEV (reference sequence). After removal of 10 bases from V and 1 base from J, the junction contained 4 bases not matched to a gene. For the CDR3, the DNA is TGTGCCACCAGACAGGGGGCATCCTACGAGCAGTACTTC. It specifies CATRQGASYEQYF.

The chain recombines TRBV19 with TRBJ2-2, with TRBD2 matching 11 bases. This CDR3 comprises 16 residues. Germline CDR1 LNHDA, CDR2 SQIVND (reference sequence). V lost 9 bases and J lost 4; bases outside the gene matches: 10. CDR3 sequence reads: CASGTSGRTTTGELFF. CDR3 DNA sequence: TGTGCCAGCGGGACTAGCGGACGAACTACCACCGGGGAGCTGTTTTTT.

The V and J genes are TRBV5-4 and TRBJ2-2; D may be TRBD1 (5 bases). Trimming left V 0 bases short and J 4 bases short, with 7 bases between. Germline V CDR1 and CDR2: SGHNT, YYREEE (reference sequence). This CDR3 has 14 amino acids. CDR3 protein: CASSLGQPTGELFF. In DNA form, the CDR3 reads TGTGCCAGCAGCTTGGGACAGCCCACCGGGGAGCTGTTTTTT.